This T cell receptor (beta chain) is from a study of sequential checkpoint blockade in melanoma (dated 2019 in TCRdb). Context from the whole study: Patients were assigned by 1:1 randomization to either first-line nivolumab followed by ipilimumab (arm A) or ipilimumab followed by nivolumab (arm B). Both trial sequences were followed by maintenance nivolumab.

CDR3 length: 13 amino acids, cysteine to phenylalanine. Left in the record is the CDR3 DNA by itself, 39 bases read in frame from the first base. The junction shows trimming of 6 bases on V and 7 bases on J, plus 13 bases between the germline ends. Via the germline V gene (reference sequence), CDR1 is LNHDA and CDR2 SQIVND. Turning to this clone: Its antigen is currently not known. No much larger clone exists at a distance of one base, and base qualities are not known.

Paper-wide results and their limitations: Validation of the response-prediction model combining TCR metrics and mutation burden is needed in larger, independent patient cohorts.

The sample's treatment or condition label is to be understood as: randomized to nivolumab then ipilimumab (arm A) or the reverse (arm B). None of the trial patients had been given prior DNA-damaging chemotherapy. A FACS Aria II flow cytometer was used to sort live CD3+CD8+ cells that were negative for CD19 and CD56 from thawed PBMCs. Samples were obtained from patients with melanoma enrolled in CheckMate 064, a randomized, open-label phase II trial of sequential checkpoint blockade. Peripheral blood mononuclear cells were obtained through leukapheresis, purified using Ficoll-Paque, and frozen in human serum containing approximately 9.1% DMSO. Immediately after sorting, the purity of the sorted blood CD3+CD8+ cells was confirmed to be >95%, and DNA was then extracted. The immunoSEQ Assay was used to immunosequence TCRbeta CDR3 regions from genomic DNA. Genomic DNA was amplified by bias-controlled multiplex PCR before high-throughput sequencing. As for the authors' bioinformatics: To quantify the absolute abundance of each unique TCRbeta CDR3 region, the sequences were collapsed and filtered. Clonality was defined as 1 minus Pielou's evenness and was calculated using productive rearrangements only. Clones with significantly greater frequencies in on-treatment versus baseline samples were identified using a previously published method. TCRdb retrieved this table from immuneACCESS and kept in-frame rearrangements only. Not all clones are present; in checked studies, unresolved V genes account for under half, and no reason is known for the remainder. V, J and clone size reflect that table, while D and trimming were determined from the DNA. The sample has under 40,000 clones on record, 88% of them singletons. Over 10% of the sample belongs to the ten largest clones.

The rearrangement combines TRBV19 with TRBJ2-1; the D gene is perhaps TRBD2, from 6 matching bases. The sequencing used CD8+ T cells sorted from blood (inferred from file names), collected from a patient given nivolumab and ipilimumab in sequence. The TCR sequence derives from a human donor with melanoma. The CDR3 amino acid sequence is: CASSLLEGNEQFF. The DNA sequence is as follows: TGTGCCAGTAGCCTCCTGGAGGGGAATGAGCAGTTCTTC.